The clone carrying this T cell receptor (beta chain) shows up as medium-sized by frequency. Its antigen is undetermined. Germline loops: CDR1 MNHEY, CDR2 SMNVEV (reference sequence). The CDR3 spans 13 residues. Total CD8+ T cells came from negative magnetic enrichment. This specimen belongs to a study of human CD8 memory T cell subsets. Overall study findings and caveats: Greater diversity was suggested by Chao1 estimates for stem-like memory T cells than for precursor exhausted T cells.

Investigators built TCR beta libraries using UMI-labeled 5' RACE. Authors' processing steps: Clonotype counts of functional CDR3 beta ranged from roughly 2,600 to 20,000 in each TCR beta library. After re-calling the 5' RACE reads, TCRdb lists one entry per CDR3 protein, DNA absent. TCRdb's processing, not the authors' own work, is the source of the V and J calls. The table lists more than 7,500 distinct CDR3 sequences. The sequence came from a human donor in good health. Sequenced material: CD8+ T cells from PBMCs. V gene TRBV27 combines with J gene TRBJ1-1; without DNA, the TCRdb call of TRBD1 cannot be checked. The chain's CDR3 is CASSSNRGNEAFF.